Listed below are T cell receptor beta chains from one sample, sequenced in a study of shared T cell receptors in the human thymus. Clones were read by immunoSEQ multiplex PCR, and TCRdb kept only the in-frame ones, dropping some. The sample holds about 540,000 clones; 75% to 80% are singletons and the top ten take around 0.013%. These records were also assigned to another study, of human thymus T cells.

Material: thymocytes. The receptors shown here come from a boy younger than two with a congenital heart defect. The CDR3 runs from the conserved cysteine through the conserved F or W. The D gene is left open where the match is weak. Not every row has a clone size; where given, it reads once, few, many or a size class.

>16|TRBJ2-7|TRBD2|TRBV6-6|few
CATQRDRGTSGNEQYF
TGTGCCACACAGAGGGACAGGGGGACTAGCGGGAACGAGCAGTACTTC
>15|TRBJ2-7|TRBD1|TRBV18|-
CASSPWGKTGGEQYF
TGTGCCAGCTCACCGTGGGGTAAGACAGGGGGAGAGCAGTACTTC
>15|TRBJ2-7|TRBD1|TRBV29-1|once
CSVEDRQGQPYEQYF
TGCAGCGTTGAAGACCGCCAGGGACAGCCATACGAGCAGTACTTC
>15|TRBJ1-5|-|TRBV5-1|-
CASSFRPGEGQPQHF
TGCGCCAGCAGCTTCCGGCCAGGGGAGGGACAGCCCCAGCATTTT
>15|TRBJ2-7|TRBD1|TRBV13|once
CASSPGQGRGYEQYF
TGTGCCAGCAGCCCTGGACAGGGTAGAGGCTACGAGCAGTACTTC
>16|TRBJ2-3|-|TRBV4-1|-
CASSQDWGMGTDTQYF
TGCGCCAGCAGCCAAGATTGGGGCATGGGCACAGATACGCAGTATTTT
>13|TRBJ1-4|-|TRBV27|once
CASSSGLNEKLFF
TGTGCCAGCAGTTCTGGCCTGAATGAAAAACTGTTTTTT
>14|TRBJ1-3|-|TRBV5-4|-
CASSLGQAGNTIYF
TGTGCCAGCAGCTTGGGACAGGCTGGAAACACCATATATTTT
>13|TRBJ2-4|-|TRBV10-2|-
CASSRVAKNIQYF
TGCGCCAGCAGTCGAGTGGCCAAAAACATTCAGTACTTC
>11|TRBJ1-2|TRBD1|TRBV6-5|-
CAIRGGDGYTF
TGTGCCATCAGGGGGGGGGATGGCTACACCTTC
>16|TRBJ2-7|TRBD2|TRBV11-3|-
CASSLSPSGRPYEQYF
TGTGCCAGCAGCTTATCTCCAAGCGGGAGACCCTACGAGCAGTACTTC
>17|TRBJ2-6|TRBD2|TRBV4-2|-
CASSQPSGASGANVLTF
TGTGCCAGCAGCCAGCCTAGCGGAGCCTCTGGGGCCAACGTCCTGACTTTC
>18|TRBJ2-7|TRBD2|TRBV29-1|-
CSVGLPGLAGMWSYEQYF
TGCAGCGTTGGGCTTCCGGGACTAGCGGGAATGTGGTCCTACGAGCAGTACTTC
>21|TRBJ2-3|TRBD2|TRBV10-1|-
CASSEAQRRASGSPRQGTQYF
TGCGCCAGCAGTGAGGCGCAAAGGAGGGCTAGCGGGAGTCCGCGACAGGGTACGCAGTATTTT
>18|TRBJ2-2|-|TRBV11-3|-
CASSLDSPKRRDTGELFF
TGTGCCAGCAGCTTAGATTCCCCGAAGAGGCGTGATACCGGGGAGCTGTTTTTT
>15|TRBJ2-7|TRBD1|TRBV6-1|-
CASSAGTGASTEQYF
TGTGCCAGCAGTGCCGGGACAGGGGCTTCTACGGAGCAGTACTTC
>13|TRBJ1-1|-|TRBV6-6|-
CASIHGGYTEAFF
TGTGCCAGCATCCACGGGGGGTACACTGAAGCTTTCTTT
>15|TRBJ2-7|TRBD2|TRBV29-1|once
CSVDPGTTGTYEQYF
TGCAGCGTTGACCCCGGGACTACCGGAACCTACGAGCAGTACTTC
>10|TRBJ2-1|-|TRBV27|-
CASRGSEQFF
TGTGCCAGCAGGGGGAGTGAGCAGTTCTTC
>17|TRBJ1-2|-|TRBV4-1|-
CASSQASGHRAPCGYTF
TGCGCCAGCAGCCAAGCCTCCGGACACCGAGCCCCCTGCGGCTACACCTTC
>14|TRBJ2-7|-|TRBV7-9|-
CASSPGVENYEQYF
TGTGCCAGCAGCCCCGGCGTGGAGAACTACGAGCAGTACTTC
>16|TRBJ2-1|TRBD2|TRBV7-9|-
CASSLKGDLAGAEQFF
TGTGCCAGCAGCTTAAAAGGGGACCTAGCGGGAGCAGAGCAGTTCTTC
>16|TRBJ1-1|TRBD1|TRBV4-2|-
CASSQVRDRGPLEAFF
TGTGCCAGCAGCCAAGTCCGGGACAGAGGCCCCCTTGAAGCTTTCTTT
>14|TRBJ2-7|-|TRBV14|once
CASSQDWASPGWYF
TGTGCCAGCAGCCAAGACTGGGCTTCCCCTGGTTGGTACTTC
>14|TRBJ2-1|TRBD2|TRBV7-6|-
CASSSAVAGTEQFF
TGTGCCAGCAGCTCAGCGGTAGCGGGAACCGAGCAGTTCTTC
>15|TRBJ1-1|TRBD1|TRBV11-2|-
CASSCPGTGEVEAFF
TGTGCCAGCAGCTGTCCCGGGACAGGGGAAGTTGAAGCTTTCTTT
>19|TRBJ2-1|TRBD2|TRBV7-6|-
CASSLRQPGLATKLYEQFF
TGTGCCAGCAGCTTACGGCAACCGGGACTAGCGACTAAGTTGTATGAGCAGTTCTTC
>17|TRBJ1-2|TRBD1|TRBV5-1|once
CASSQPGTGVFFYGYTF
TGCGCCAGCAGCCAACCCGGGACAGGAGTATTCTTCTATGGCTACACCTTC
>15|TRBJ1-5|-|TRBV27|-
CASSLGGGEGQPQHF
TGTGCCAGCAGTTTAGGTGGCGGGGAGGGTCAGCCCCAGCATTTT
>13|TRBJ1-2|-|TRBV13|-
CASSPRGTYGYTF
TGTGCCAGCAGCCCCCGGGGTACCTATGGCTACACCTTC
>15|TRBJ1-5|-|TRBV5-1|-
CASSLAGGPNQPQHF
TGCGCCAGCAGCTTGGCCGGGGGTCCCAATCAGCCCCAGCATTTT
>13|TRBJ1-2|-|TRBV5-6|-
CASSSVPRDGYTF
TGTGCCAGCAGCTCTGTCCCCCGGGATGGCTACACCTTC
>17|TRBJ2-7|TRBD1|TRBV28|few
CASSFLDRDLHSYEQYF
TGTGCCAGCAGTTTCCTGGACAGGGATCTACACTCCTACGAGCAGTACTTC
>14|TRBJ2-7|-|TRBV18|-
CASSPRRGAYEQYF
TGTGCCAGCTCACCGAGGAGGGGTGCCTACGAGCAGTACTTC
>17|TRBJ1-4|-|TRBV5-1|-
CASSLAGVGRANEKLFF
TGCGCCAGCAGCTTGGCGGGAGTGGGCAGGGCTAATGAAAAACTGTTTTTT
>16|TRBJ2-4|TRBD2|TRBV18|-
CASSPKSGMDKNIQYF
TGTGCCAGCTCACCTAAGAGCGGGATGGACAAAAACATTCAGTACTTC
>19|TRBJ2-3|TRBD2|TRBV15|few
CATSPVRTSGKARTDTQYF
TGTGCCACCAGCCCAGTCAGGACTAGCGGGAAGGCCCGCACAGATACGCAGTATTTT
>16|TRBJ2-7|TRBD1|TRBV4-1|-
CASSQAPGGPTDEQYF
TGCGCCAGCAGCCAAGCCCCAGGGGGACCCACAGACGAGCAGTACTTC
>16|TRBJ2-3|-|TRBV11-2|-
CASSSYQEGRNNTQYF
TGTGCCAGCAGCTCCTATCAGGAGGGCCGAAACAATACGCAGTATTTT
>14|TRBJ2-1|-|TRBV19|-
CASSIDTMYGEQFF
TGTGCCAGTAGTATAGATACTATGTACGGTGAGCAGTTCTTC
>16|TRBJ1-2|TRBD1|TRBV28|-
CASVLEIGQGGYGYTF
TGTGCCAGCGTATTAGAAATTGGACAGGGTGGCTATGGCTACACCTTC
>17|TRBJ2-7|TRBD1|TRBV4-3|-
CASSQDLRDSLSYEQYF
TGCGCCAGCAGCCAAGATCTCAGGGACAGTCTCTCCTACGAGCAGTACTTC
>16|TRBJ1-5|-|TRBV28|-
CASSLYGRGWDQPQHF
TGTGCCAGCAGTTTATATGGCAGGGGCTGGGATCAGCCCCAGCATTTT
>15|TRBJ2-2|-|TRBV25-1|few
CASSEFLIQDGELFF
TGTGCCAGCAGTGAATTCCTAATTCAGGACGGGGAGCTGTTTTTT
>14|TRBJ1-2|TRBD1|TRBV5-4|-
CAGSRDRFSYGYTF
TGTGCCGGCAGCCGGGACAGGTTTAGCTATGGCTACACCTTC
>13|TRBJ1-2|TRBD1|TRBV6-5|-
CASRQGQNYGYTF
TGTGCCAGCAGGCAGGGACAGAACTATGGCTACACCTTC
>14|TRBJ2-2|-|TRBV9|-
CASSVDTGGVGLFF
TGTGCCAGCAGCGTGGACACAGGGGGGGTGGGGCTGTTTTTT
>15|TRBJ1-1|TRBD1|TRBV2|once
CASSGGGGWHTEAFF
TGTGCCAGCAGTGGAGGGGGCGGGTGGCACACTGAAGCTTTCTTT
>13|TRBJ1-2|-|TRBV4-1|-
CASSQPGIYGYTF
TGCGCCAGCAGCCAACCAGGGATCTATGGCTACACCTTC
>13|TRBJ2-5|-|TRBV4-2|once
CASSQEARETQYF
TGTGCCAGCAGCCAAGAAGCCAGGGAGACCCAGTACTTC
>14|TRBJ2-7|-|TRBV11-2|-
CASSLSEGVRFQYF
TGTGCCAGCAGCTTAAGTGAGGGAGTACGATTTCAGTACTTC
>22|TRBJ2-1|TRBD2|TRBV4-2|-
CASSPPTGRPPRGRGQYNEQFF
TGTGCCAGCAGCCCCCCTACCGGGAGGCCTCCTCGGGGACGGGGCCAATACAATGAGCAGTTCTTC
>14|TRBJ2-5|-|TRBV2|-
CASSELSTLETQYF
TGTGCCAGCAGTGAGCTAAGTACCTTAGAGACCCAGTACTTC
>16|TRBJ1-1|-|TRBV12-5|once
CASGFGAALANTEAFF
TGTGCTAGTGGTTTTGGAGCAGCATTGGCGAACACTGAAGCTTTCTTT
>14|TRBJ2-3|TRBD2|TRBV2|-
CAGSGGGSTDTQYF
TGTGCCGGCTCTGGGGGAGGGAGCACAGATACGCAGTATTTT
>11|TRBJ2-1|TRBD1|TRBV27|-
CASSWTGKTFF
TGTGCCAGCAGTTGGACAGGGAAGACGTTCTTC
>11|TRBJ2-5|-|TRBV30|-
CAWGAKETQYF
TGTGCCTGGGGAGCCAAAGAGACCCAGTACTTC